This T cell receptor beta chain is drawn from a study of T cell responses to AZD1222 COVID-19 vaccine. Findings of the study overall: Only a handful of AZD1222 recipients were seropositive at baseline. Donors, mostly white British, included more females; clonal diversity was possibly underestimated.

Turning to this clone: Its antigen remains unidentified.

The V and J ends lost 5 bases and 5 bases respectively, with 7 bases between them. Germline CDR1 SEHNR, CDR2 FQNEAQ (reference sequence). CDR3 length: 12 amino acids. Method: immunoSEQ multiplex PCR; TCRdb's copy keeps in-frame clones and lacks some. The sample holds nearly 110,000 clones; 89% are singletons and the top ten take 6.6%. This sample comprised peripheral blood, obtained on day 0 of AZD1222 vaccination. The rearrangement joins TRBV7-9 to TRBJ1-5; D unresolved. The sequence was obtained from an adult in good health. This chain's CDR3 is CASSREDQPQHF. The DNA for the CDR3 is TGTGCCAGCAGCCGCGAGGATCAGCCCCAGCATTTT.